These 8 T cell receptor beta chains were sequenced from one sample in a study of blood T cells in healthy people across ages (dated by TCRdb to between 2014 and 2017). The protocol used for the library was 5' RACE. Sequencing took place on an Illumina HiSeq 2500. A second PCR of 7 to 11 cycles was performed with a sample-barcoded 5' primer and a J-beta primer mix. The raw public reads went through TCRdb reprocessing: fastp at Q25, MiXCR clone calling, in-frame beta chains kept. Rows merge per CDR3 protein into single entries with the most common DNA and genes. For this sample there are fewer than 800,000 distinct CDR3 sequences; under 25% appear just once. Clones ranked in the top ten supply more than 3% of the sample. Source material: blood. These receptors originate from a man aged 65 to 85 in good health.

The chain uses TRBV4-2 and TRBJ1-1; D may be TRBD1 (5 bases). With 3 bases removed from V and 1 base from J, the gap between germline ends came to 9 bases. This CDR3 has 14 amino acids. CDR1 is LGHNA, CDR2 YNFKEQ, per germline. CDR3 protein: CASSQGPTNTEAFF. The CDR3 DNA reads as TGTGCCAGCAGCCAGGGACCGACGAACACTGAAGCTTTCTTT.

This CDR3 reads CSVEDRSLAKNIQYF. DNA of the CDR3: TGCAGCGTTGAGGATCGGTCCTTGGCCAAAAACATTCAGTACTTC. The V and J genes are TRBV29-1 and TRBJ2-4; D uncertain. This CDR3 comprises 15 residues. CDR1 is SQVTM and CDR2 is ANQGSEA in the germline V gene. The ends were cut back, 3 bases at V and 1 base at J, with 13 bases in the middle. The full variable domain, in which reference TRBV29-1 and TRBJ2-4 provide the parts outside the CDR3, is SAVISQKPSRDICQRGTSLTIQCQVDSQVTMMFWYRQQPGQSLTLIATANQGSEATYESGFVIDKFPISRPNLTFSTLTVSNMSPEDSSIYLCSVEDRSLAKNIQYFGAGTRLSVL.

Written as DNA, the CDR3 is TGCAGTGCTAGAGAAACAGACTTTAGCAATCAGCCCCAGCATTTT. It yields the protein CSARETDFSNQPQHF. The chain recombines TRBV20-1 with TRBJ1-5; D is unclear. Trimming removed 0 bases at V and 0 bases at J, with 9 bases between. Germline CDR1 and CDR2: DFQATT and SNEGSKA (reference sequence). This CDR3 has 15 residues.

In nucleotides, the CDR3 is TGCGCCAGCAGCTTTGTAGAGGGAGGTGGAGAGACCCAGTACTTC. This codes for CASSFVEGGGETQYF. The genes are TRBV5-1 and TRBJ2-5; weak D call: TRBD2 (6 bases). The CDR3 covers 15 residues. V shed 2 bases and J shed 4 bases, with 15 bases lying between them. Germline lookup yields CDR1 SGHRS and CDR2 YFSETQ.

The V call is TRBV29-1, the J call TRBJ2-7, with 9 positions matching TRBD2. With 0 bases clipped from V and 4 bases from J, the junction kept 7 bases outside the gene matches. The germline V gene has CDR1 SQVTM and CDR2 ANQGSEA. CDR3 size: 15 residues. Here the CDR3 reads CSVEDRASGAYEQYF. DNA of the CDR3: TGCAGCGTTGAAGATCGAGCTAGCGGGGCATACGAGCAGTACTTC.

This clonotype showed up many times. The chain links TRBV4-1 to TRBJ2-5; D call uncertain. The length of the CDR3 is 15 residues. Germline V gene lookup returns CDR1 MGHRA and CDR2 YSYEKL. Trimming took 2 bases from V and 5 from J, leaving 15 bases between them. CDR3 residues: CASSQSGQDSETQYF. The CDR3, as DNA: TGCGCCAGCAGCCAATCCGGGCAGGATTCCGAGACCCAGTACTTC.

This clonotype has just a few counts. The V call is TRBV21-1, the J call TRBJ2-2; TRBD1, the D gene given by the table, was not confirmed from the DNA. TRBV21-1 is flagged as a pseudogene. This CDR3 is built from 16 residues. CDR3 amino acids: CASSKMRGTNTGELFF. In DNA form, the CDR3 reads TGTGCCAGCAGCAAAATGCGGGGGACGAACACCGGGGAGCTGTTTTTT.

This clonotype occurred a few times. At one end, the junction sequence differs from germline, possibly due to a read error. CDR3 coding DNA: TGTGCCGTCAGTGAGTCGGGTTCTAGCGGACAAGAGACCCAGTACTTC. This codes for CAVSESGSSGQETQYF. This chain connects TRBV10-3 to TRBJ2-1; 7 nucleotides agree with TRBD2. The J call is uncertain, as TRBJ2-5 better fits the DNA end. Germline V gene data show CDR1 as ENHRY and CDR2 as SYGVKD. The length of the CDR3 is 16 residues.